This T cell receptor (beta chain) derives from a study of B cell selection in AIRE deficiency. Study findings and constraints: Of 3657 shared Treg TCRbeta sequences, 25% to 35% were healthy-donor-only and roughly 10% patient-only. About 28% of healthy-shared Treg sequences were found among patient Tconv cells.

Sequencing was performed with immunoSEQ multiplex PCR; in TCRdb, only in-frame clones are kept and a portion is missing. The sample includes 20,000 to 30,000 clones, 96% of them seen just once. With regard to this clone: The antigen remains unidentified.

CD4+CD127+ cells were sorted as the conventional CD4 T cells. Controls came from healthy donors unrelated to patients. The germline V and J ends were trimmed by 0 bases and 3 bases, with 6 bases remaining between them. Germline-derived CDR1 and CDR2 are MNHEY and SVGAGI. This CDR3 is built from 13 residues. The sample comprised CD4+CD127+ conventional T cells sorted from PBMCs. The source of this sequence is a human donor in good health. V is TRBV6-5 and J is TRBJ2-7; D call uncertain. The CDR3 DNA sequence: TGTGCCAGCAGTTACTCGGCCGGCTACGAGCAGTACTTC. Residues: CASSYSAGYEQYF.